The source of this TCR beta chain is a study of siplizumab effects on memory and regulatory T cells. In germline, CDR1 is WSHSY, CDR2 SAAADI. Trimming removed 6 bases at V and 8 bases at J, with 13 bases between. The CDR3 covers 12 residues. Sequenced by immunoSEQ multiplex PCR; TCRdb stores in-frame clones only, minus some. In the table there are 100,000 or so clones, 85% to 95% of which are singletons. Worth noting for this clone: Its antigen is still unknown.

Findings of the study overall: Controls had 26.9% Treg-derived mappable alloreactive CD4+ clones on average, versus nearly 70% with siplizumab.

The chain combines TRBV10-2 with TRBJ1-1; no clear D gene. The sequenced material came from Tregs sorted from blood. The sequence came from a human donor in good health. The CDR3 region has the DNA TGCGCCAGCAGGGACCCGCTAGACGAAGCTTTCTTT. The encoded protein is CASRDPLDEAFF.